A selection of T cell receptor beta chains follows, all from one sample in a study of blood T cell repertoires in COVID-19. Profiling relied on immunoSEQ multiplex PCR, and the TCRdb table lists in-frame clones only, not all of them. The sample yields around 110,000 clones, 71% seen once. Sequencing was performed on peripheral blood. These receptors were collected from a human donor with acute or convalescent COVID-19. The donor label of this sample is uncertain. Each CDR3 is given with its conserved first and last residue. D genes are given only for firm matches. Size values are once, few and many counts, or a class for expanded clones, and some rows have none.

v_call,cdr3_length,d_call,j_call,clone_size,cdr3_aa,cdr3_nt
TRBV9,15,TRBD2,TRBJ2-5,.,CASSATSGVRETQYF,TGTGCCAGCAGCGCGACTAGCGGGGTGCGGGAGACCCAGTACTTC
TRBV5-1,14,TRBD2,TRBJ2-1,.,CASSSSGAYNEQFF,TGCGCCAGCAGCTCTAGCGGGGCCTACAATGAGCAGTTCTTC
TRBV6-7,15,.,TRBJ1-1,.,CASTPYRGMNTEAFF,TGTGCCAGCACCCCATATCGGGGGATGAACACTGAAGCTTTCTTT
TRBV2,15,TRBD2,TRBJ2-5,.,CASSRTSGGRKTQYF,TGTGCCAGCAGTCGGACTAGCGGGGGTAGGAAGACCCAGTACTTC
TRBV11-3,16,TRBD2,TRBJ2-1,.,CASSLALAGGQGEQFF,TGTGCCAGCAGCTTGGCCCTAGCGGGGGGGCAGGGTGAGCAGTTCTTC
TRBV9,13,.,TRBJ1-1,.,CASSVSFNTEAFF,TGTGCCAGCAGCGTATCTTTTAACACTGAAGCTTTCTTT
TRBV6-5,11,.,TRBJ1-1,.,CASERVTEAFF,TGTGCCAGCGAGAGGGTTACTGAAGCTTTCTTT
TRBV18,14,.,TRBJ1-1,.,CASSSSSGNTEAFF,TGTGCCAGCTCCTCAAGCTCGGGGAACACTGAAGCTTTCTTT
TRBV24-1,15,.,TRBJ2-2,.,CATSDLQGNTGELFF,TGTGCCACCAGTGATCTACAGGGGAACACCGGGGAGCTGTTTTTT
TRBV4-2,14,.,TRBJ1-2,once,CASSSGTRNYGYTF,TGTGCCAGCAGCTCCGGGACACGTAACTATGGCTACACCTTC
TRBV2,13,.,TRBJ2-5,.,CASNNGGEETQYF,TGTGCCAGCAATAACGGGGGTGAGGAGACCCAGTACTTC
TRBV19,15,TRBD1,TRBJ1-6,.,CASRGQARHNSPLHF,TGTGCCAGTAGGGGACAGGCGAGACATAATTCACCCCTCCACTTT
TRBV5-6,15,TRBD1,TRBJ2-3,.,CASSIDRDGTDTQYF,TGTGCCAGCAGCATCGACAGGGACGGCACAGATACGCAGTATTTT
TRBV2,15,.,TRBJ2-5,.,CASERAGGVAETQYF,TGTGCCAGCGAGCGGGCCGGCGGGGTTGCGGAGACCCAGTACTTC
TRBV24-1,15,.,TRBJ2-1,.,CATSDVNGFGQEQFF,TGTGCCACCAGTGATGTCAACGGTTTTGGACAGGAGCAGTTCTTC
TRBV24-1,15,.,TRBJ2-1,.,CATSDLQGSYNEQFF,TGTGCCACCAGTGACCTCCAGGGCTCCTACAATGAGCAGTTCTTC
TRBV7-8,14,.,TRBJ1-2,.,CASSLRASANGYTF,TGTGCCAGCAGTCTCAGGGCCTCGGCGAATGGCTACACCTTC
TRBV19,15,.,TRBJ1-2,few,CASSIELRGDYGYTF,TGTGCCAGTAGTATAGAATTACGGGGTGACTATGGCTACACCTTC
TRBV11-2,15,TRBD1,TRBJ1-4,.,CASSQSGTGNEKLFF,TGTGCCAGCAGCCAATCCGGGACAGGGAATGAAAAACTGTTTTTT
TRBV24-1,13,.,TRBJ2-2,few,CATSDLSHGELFF,TGTGCCACCAGTGATTTGAGCCACGGGGAGCTGTTTTTT
TRBV4-2,16,.,TRBJ1-2,.,CASSQGPETSNYGYTF,TGTGCCAGCAGCCAAGGTCCAGAGACTTCTAACTATGGCTACACCTTC
TRBV28,16,.,TRBJ1-4,.,CASSVTRNPGYEKLFF,TGTGCCAGCAGTGTCACGAGGAATCCCGGGTATGAAAAACTGTTTTTT
TRBV5-1,15,TRBD1,TRBJ2-5,.,CASSNYTGVRETQYF,TGCGCCAGCAGCAATTACACAGGGGTTCGTGAGACCCAGTACTTC
TRBV30,15,.,TRBJ2-3,.,CAWSLGRGSTDTQYF,TGTGCCTGGAGTTTAGGAAGGGGTAGCACAGATACGCAGTATTTT
TRBV28,17,TRBD1,TRBJ1-2,.,CASTHYPPTGTDYGYTF,TGTGCCAGCACTCACTACCCTCCCACCGGGACAGACTATGGCTACACCTTC
TRBV24-1,13,TRBD1,TRBJ2-5,.,CATNTGGSETQYF,TGTGCCACCAATACAGGGGGAAGCGAGACCCAGTACTTC
TRBV28,15,TRBD2,TRBJ2-2,.,CASSLAGGNTGELFF,TGTGCCAGCAGTTTAGCGGGGGGGAACACCGGGGAGCTGTTTTTT
TRBV30,15,.,TRBJ1-1,.,CAWSVAGAVNTEAFF,TGTGCCTGGAGTGTAGCAGGGGCGGTGAACACTGAAGCTTTCTTT
TRBV19,16,.,TRBJ1-1,few,CASTHVGGRANTEAFF,TGTGCCAGTACTCATGTCGGAGGGAGGGCGAACACTGAAGCTTTCTTT
TRBV20-1,14,.,TRBJ2-5,.,CSASPGWLQETQYF,TGCAGTGCTAGTCCAGGGTGGTTGCAAGAGACCCAGTACTTC
TRBV5-1,18,TRBD1,TRBJ2-5,few,CASSFGGPRDRDQETQYF,TGCGCCAGCAGCTTTGGGGGGCCCCGGGACAGGGACCAAGAGACCCAGTACTTC
TRBV29-1,16,.,TRBJ1-2,.,CSVEGGSAGNRYGYTF,TGCAGCGTTGAAGGAGGTTCGGCAGGGAATCGCTATGGCTACACCTTC
TRBV5-6,15,.,TRBJ1-4,.,CASSLWSLTNEKLFF,TGTGCCAGCAGCTTGTGGAGTTTAACTAATGAAAAACTGTTTTTT
TRBV7-9,13,.,TRBJ2-3,.,CASSSDWRGTQYF,TGTGCCAGCAGCTCCGACTGGAGAGGTACGCAGTATTTT
TRBV7-9,13,.,TRBJ2-7,.,CASGGLRTYEQYF,TGTGCCAGCGGCGGACTACGTACCTACGAGCAGTACTTC
TRBV18,13,.,TRBJ1-4,.,CASSPGLNEKLFF,TGTGCCAGCTCACCGGGCCTTAATGAAAAACTGTTTTTT
TRBV19,16,TRBD2,TRBJ2-1,few,CASSIRRGGIRNEQFF,TGTGCCAGTAGTATACGGCGGGGGGGCATTCGAAATGAGCAGTTCTTC